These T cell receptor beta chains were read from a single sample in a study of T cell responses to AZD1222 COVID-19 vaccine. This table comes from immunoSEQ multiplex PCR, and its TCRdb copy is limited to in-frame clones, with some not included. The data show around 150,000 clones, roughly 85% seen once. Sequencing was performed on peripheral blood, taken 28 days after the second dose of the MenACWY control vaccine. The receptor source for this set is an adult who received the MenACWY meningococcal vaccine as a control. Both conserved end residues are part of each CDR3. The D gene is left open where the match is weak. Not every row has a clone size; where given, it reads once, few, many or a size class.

CDR3 DNA: TGTGCCAGTAGTGCCTTCACGACCGTAGCCAAAAACATTCAGTACTTC
CDR3 protein: CASSAFTTVAKNIQYF
J gene: TRBJ2-4
clone size: once
D gene: NA
V gene: TRBV19

CDR3 DNA: TGTGCCTGGAGTCAAGGGGGCAGGGCACCCCTCCACTTT
CDR3 protein: CAWSQGGRAPLHF
J gene: TRBJ1-6
clone size: NA
D gene: TRBD1
V gene: TRBV30

CDR3 DNA: TGTGCCTGGTACCGGGACAGGGGAAGCTCTGGGGCCAACGTCCTGACTTTC
CDR3 protein: CAWYRDRGSSGANVLTF
J gene: TRBJ2-6
clone size: NA
D gene: TRBD1
V gene: TRBV30

CDR3 DNA: TGTGCCAGCAGTTACTTCGGGAGGAGCTCCTACAATGAGCAGTTCTTC
CDR3 protein: CASSYFGRSSYNEQFF
J gene: TRBJ2-1
clone size: once
D gene: TRBD2
V gene: TRBV6-2/TRBV6-3

CDR3 DNA: TGTGCTAGTGGATCCACAGGGGGCGGTCAGCCCCAGCATTTT
CDR3 protein: CASGSTGGGQPQHF
J gene: TRBJ1-5
clone size: once
D gene: TRBD1
V gene: TRBV12-5

CDR3 DNA: TGTGCCTTTGGACCTCCAACTAATGAAAAACTGTTTTTT
CDR3 protein: CAFGPPTNEKLFF
J gene: TRBJ1-4
clone size: few
D gene: NA
V gene: TRBV30

CDR3 DNA: TGCGCCAGCAGCAAGGGACAGGGAAACTATGGCTACACCTTC
CDR3 protein: CASSKGQGNYGYTF
J gene: TRBJ1-2
clone size: few
D gene: TRBD1
V gene: TRBV5-1

CDR3 DNA: TGTGCCAGTAGTTCAGGCTCCTACGAGCAGTACTTC
CDR3 protein: CASSSGSYEQYF
J gene: TRBJ2-7
clone size: NA
D gene: NA
V gene: TRBV19

CDR3 DNA: TGTGCCAGCAGCCAATATACCAATTCACCCCTCCACTTT
CDR3 protein: CASSQYTNSPLHF
J gene: TRBJ1-6
clone size: few
D gene: NA
V gene: TRBV3-1/TRBV3-2

CDR3 DNA: TGTGCCAGCAGTTTACGGCTAGCCTACGCCGGGGAGCTGTTTTTT
CDR3 protein: CASSLRLAYAGELFF
J gene: TRBJ2-2
clone size: NA
D gene: NA
V gene: TRBV27

CDR3 DNA: TGTGCCAGCAGCCCGCGGACGGAGGGTGCAACTAATGAAAAACTGTTTTTT
CDR3 protein: CASSPRTEGATNEKLFF
J gene: TRBJ1-4
clone size: NA
D gene: NA
V gene: TRBV4-2

CDR3 DNA: TGTGCCAGCAGCCGGGCTGACATTTCCTACGAGCAGTACTTC
CDR3 protein: CASSRADISYEQYF
J gene: TRBJ2-7
clone size: NA
D gene: NA
V gene: TRBV7-8

CDR3 DNA: TGTGCCAGCAGTTTAAACAGGGGACTTGGGACCCAGTACTTC
CDR3 protein: CASSLNRGLGTQYF
J gene: TRBJ2-5
clone size: once
D gene: NA
V gene: TRBV27

CDR3 DNA: TGTGCCAGCAGTTTAAATCGGCGCAATGAGCAGTTCTTC
CDR3 protein: CASSLNRRNEQFF
J gene: TRBJ2-1
clone size: NA
D gene: NA
V gene: TRBV12-3/TRBV12-4

CDR3 DNA: TGTGCCGCAGGATTTAATAATTCACCCCTCCACTTT
CDR3 protein: CAAGFNNSPLHF
J gene: TRBJ1-6
clone size: NA
D gene: NA
V gene: TRBV19

CDR3 DNA: TGTGCCAGCAGTCGAGCCCGCACCAATGAGCAGTTCTTC
CDR3 protein: CASSRARTNEQFF
J gene: TRBJ2-1
clone size: NA
D gene: NA
V gene: TRBV6-5